This T cell receptor (beta chain) was retrieved from a study of shared clonotypes between healthy human individuals. Study-level results: Naive subsets, compared against memory subsets, generally had larger estimated richness values.

Concerning this clone itself: Its antigen is not identified.

The table came from immunoSEQ multiplex PCR; TCRdb's copy has only in-frame clones and leaves some out. The profile covers under 1,900,000 clones, with 98% appearing a single time and around 0.33% taken by the ten largest. CDR1 is MNHNY and CDR2 is SVGAGI in the germline V gene (reference sequence). V shed 6 bases, J shed 10 bases, and the junction held 4 bases outside the gene matches. This CDR3 region has 12 residues. The sample taken for sequencing was naive CD4+ T cells sorted from blood. The subset is: CD45RA+ positively selected. The chain is built from TRBV6-6 and TRBJ2-1; TRBD1 matches at 9 bases. The clonotype was recovered from a man aged 25-40 years in good health. CDR3 nucleotide sequence: TGTGCCAGCAGCCGGGACAGGGACGAGCAGTTCTTC. It encodes CASSRDRDEQFF.